These T cell receptor beta chains were read from a single sample in a study of T cell repertoires in cytomegalovirus infection. From the reads, TCRdb called clonotypes with MiXCR, one entry per CDR3 protein. The sample has tens of thousands of distinct CDR3 sequences; under 5% are singletons. Sequenced input: PBMCs. These receptor sequences come from a human donor in good health (CMV status not recorded). Some clones in this sample may be carry-over from other donors' samples. The CDR3 runs from the conserved cysteine through the conserved F or W. D genes are given only for firm matches. Size is omitted from some rows. Given values are once, few, many or a class for expanded clones.

J,V,size,D,CDR3,DNA
TRBJ1-2,TRBV6-2/TRBV6-3,few,.,CASSQRGNGYTF,TGTGCCAGCAGCCAGCGGGGAAACGGCTACACCTTC
TRBJ1-1,TRBV7-2,many,.,CASSLVLGMNTEAFF,TGTGCCAGCAGCTTAGTTTTGGGCATGAACACTGAAGCTTTCTTT
TRBJ2-2,TRBV7-2,many,.,CASTLGRGNTGELFF,TGTGCCAGCACCCTAGGCAGGGGGAACACCGGGGAGCTGTTTTTT
TRBJ1-3,TRBV7-2,many,.,CASSSPGQLRNTIYF,TGTGCCAGCAGCTCGCCCGGCCAGCTCCGAAACACCATATATTTT
TRBJ1-2,TRBV7-2,many,.,CASSLEVGLRSNYGYTF,TGTGCCAGCAGCTTAGAAGTGGGGCTTAGATCTAACTATGGCTACACCTTC
TRBJ2-7,TRBV7-2,many,.,CASSLIPLDGGQPYEQYF,TGTGCCAGCAGCTTAATTCCGCTCGACGGGGGACAACCCTACGAGCAGTACTTC
TRBJ2-1,TRBV7-2,many,.,CASSLEAFSSYNEQFF,TGTGCCAGCAGCTTAGAGGCCTTCAGCTCCTACAATGAGCAGTTCTTC
TRBJ1-6,TRBV7-2,many,.,CASIRSGGGSGNSPLHF,TGTGCCAGCATTCGATCCGGGGGGGGCTCAGGTAATTCACCCCTCCACTTT
TRBJ2-3,TRBV7-2,many,TRBD2,CASSLSGTHTQYF,TGTGCCAGCAGCTTAAGCGGGACCCATACGCAGTATTTT
TRBJ2-1,TRBV28,few,TRBD2,CASSLGGLAGPNTYNEQFF,TGTGCCAGCAGCTTGGGGGGACTAGCGGGACCCAACACCTACAATGAGCAGTTCTTC
TRBJ2-7,TRBV7-2,many,TRBD1,CASSLGFHMKGQGGAYEQYF,TGTGCCAGCAGCTTAGGGTTCCATATGAAGGGACAGGGAGGGGCCTACGAGCAGTACTTC
TRBJ1-6,TRBV7-2,many,TRBD1,CASSLGQGDNSPLHF,TGTGCCAGCAGCTTAGGACAGGGTGATAATTCACCCCTCCACTTT
TRBJ1-1,TRBV28,many,TRBD1,CASRPTGDYTEAFF,TGTGCCAGCAGGCCGACAGGGGACTACACTGAAGCTTTCTTT
TRBJ2-7,TRBV7-2,many,.,CASSFGTGPYEQYF,TGTGCCAGCAGCTTTGGTACAGGACCCTACGAGCAGTACTTC
TRBJ1-2,TRBV28,.,.,CASSWTGRWAYGYTF,TGTGCCAGCAGTTGGACGGGTCGGTGGGCGTATGGCTACACCTTC
TRBJ1-2,TRBV7-2,many,.,CASSLEGIPYGYTF,TGTGCCAGCAGCTTAGAAGGCATACCCTATGGCTACACCTTC
TRBJ2-7,TRBV7-2,many,.,CASSLGTLPGYEQYF,TGTGCCAGCAGCTTGGGGACCCTCCCAGGCTACGAGCAGTACTTC
TRBJ2-1,TRBV7-3,many,.,CASSPTGLARGSDEQFF,TGTGCCAGCAGCCCAACGGGGCTAGCTAGAGGGAGCGATGAGCAGTTCTTC
TRBJ2-7,TRBV10-3,.,.,CAIRAANEQYF,TGTGCCATCAGGGCAGCCAACGAGCAGTACTTC
TRBJ2-4,TRBV6-2/TRBV6-3,many,.,CASKLDSTKNIQYF,TGTGCCAGCAAACTGGACAGCACCAAAAACATTCAGTACTTC
TRBJ2-2,TRBV6-2/TRBV6-3,many,TRBD2,CASTPLAGIGELFF,TGTGCCAGCACCCCTCTAGCGGGGATCGGGGAGCTGTTTTTT
TRBJ2-2,TRBV7-8,many,TRBD2,CASSFVVLAGEGVAGELFF,TGTGCCAGCAGCTTTGTAGTCCTAGCGGGGGAAGGGGTTGCCGGGGAGCTGTTTTTT
TRBJ2-2,TRBV7-2,few,TRBD1,CASSRDRAGELFF,TGTGCCAGCAGCCGAGACAGGGCCGGGGAGCTGTTTTTT
TRBJ2-1,TRBV6-6,many,TRBD2,CASSYSSGRAEGEQFF,TGTGCCAGCAGTTACTCGAGCGGGAGGGCCGAAGGTGAGCAGTTCTTC
TRBJ1-1,TRBV7-2,many,.,CASSLGSGVGEAFF,TGTGCCAGCAGCTTAGGATCAGGGGTTGGTGAAGCTTTCTTT
TRBJ2-7,TRBV7-2,.,.,CASSLDYSTYEQYF,TGTGCCAGCAGCCTTGACTATAGCACCTACGAGCAGTACTTC
TRBJ2-3,TRBV28,.,.,CASSPGLAQYF,TGTGCCAGCAGTCCGGGACTCGCGCAGTATTTT
TRBJ1-2,TRBV6-5,many,.,CASRGMESYTF,TGTGCCAGCAGAGGGATGGAGAGCTACACCTTC
TRBJ2-7,TRBV6-1,many,.,CASTSLGQSSYEQYF,TGTGCCAGCACATCCCTGGGGCAGAGCTCCTACGAGCAGTACTTC
TRBJ1-2,TRBV5-4,.,TRBD1,CASSTRTGGYGYTF,TGTGCCAGCAGCACTCGGACAGGGGGCTATGGCTACACCTTC
TRBJ2-3,TRBV7-3,many,.,CASSLIGGTDTQYF,TGTGCCAGCAGCTTAATAGGAGGCACAGATACGCAGTATTTT
TRBJ2-7,TRBV7-4,many,TRBD2,CASSLSGATYEQYF,TGTGCCAGCAGCTTAAGCGGGGCTACCTACGAGCAGTACTTC
TRBJ1-3,TRBV7-2,many,.,CASSLATAEGTIYF,TGTGCCAGCAGCTTAGCGACAGCGGAGGGCACCATATATTTT